This entry lists 9 T cell receptor beta chains sequenced from one sample in a study of blood T cell repertoires in COVID-19. Repertoires were generated with immunoSEQ multiplex PCR, while TCRdb's copy carries only in-frame clones and drops some. Of around 400,000 clones listed, about 88% are singletons. The sequencing input was PBMCs or T cells enriched from blood (not recorded which). The receptors derive from a woman aged 18-29 years who had been exposed to COVID-19.

This clone was detected only a few times. The chain recombines TRBV7-8 with TRBJ1-2; D unresolved. CDR3 length: 15 amino acids. Per the germline V gene, CDR1 is SGHVS and CDR2 is FQNEAQ. Trimming took 1 base from V and 4 from J, leaving 13 bases between them. In DNA form, the CDR3 reads TGTGCCAGCAGCTTAGAGGCAGGCCCGGTCTATGGCTACACCTTC. Translated: CASSLEAGPVYGYTF.

The chain has TRBV10-1 and TRBJ1-4; possible D gene TRBD1, 6 bases. The germline CDR1 and CDR2 sequences are WNHNN and SYGVQD (reference sequence). There are 15 residues in the CDR3. Trimming removed 2 bases at V and 7 bases at J, with 14 bases between. The DNA for the CDR3 is TGCGCCAGCAGTGAGGCAGGGGAAGGGAGTGAAAAACTGTTTTTT. This gives the protein CASSEAGEGSEKLFF.

This clone occurred once. The chain recombines TRBV5-1 with TRBJ2-2; 8 bases align to TRBD2. The length of the CDR3 is 15 residues. CDR1 and CDR2 (germline): SGHRS, YFSETQ. V lost 0 bases to trimming and J lost 5 bases; unmatched junction nucleotides: 3. The chain's CDR3 is CASSLGPSGTGELFF. CDR3 nucleotides: TGCGCCAGCAGCTTGGGCCCTAGCGGGACCGGGGAGCTGTTTTTT.

V usage is TRBV7-2 and J usage is TRBJ2-7, with D possibly matching TRBD2 (5 bases). V was shortened by 4 bases and J by 3 bases, with 10 bases between the two germline ends. Germline V lookup: CDR1 SGHTA, CDR2 FQGNSA. The CDR3 is 13 amino acids. The CDR3 nucleotides read TGTGCCAGCAGCTCAGGAGGTGTCTACGAGCAGTACTTC. Amino acid sequence: CASSSGGVYEQYF.

The rearrangement uses TRBV5-1 and TRBJ2-2; possible D gene TRBD2, 5 bases. Trimming shortened V by 2 bases and J by 4 bases, and 21 bases separated the two germline ends. Per the germline V gene, CDR1 is SGHRS and CDR2 is YFSETQ. The length of the CDR3 is 18 residues. CDR3 amino acids: CASSLTPGYKASTGELFF. In DNA, the CDR3 is TGCGCCAGCAGCTTAACCCCGGGGTATAAGGCGAGCACCGGGGAGCTGTTTTTT. Drawing the rest from reference TRBV5-1 and TRBJ2-2, the complete variable domain is KAGVTQTPRYLIKTRGQQVTLSCSPISGHRSVSWYQQTPGQGLQFLFEYFSETQRNKGNFPGRFSGRQFSNSRSEMNVSTLELGDSALYLCASSLTPGYKASTGELFFGEGSRLTVL.

The chain links TRBV19 to TRBJ2-5; 8 nucleotides align to TRBD2. Unmatched junction bases numbered 11, after V lost 4 bases and J lost 4 bases. CDR1 LNHDA and CDR2 SQIVND come from the germline V gene (reference sequence). The CDR3 spans 16 residues. In DNA, the CDR3 is TGTGCCAGTAGTAGGTCCGGGGGGGCGACGGGAGAGACCCAGTACTTC. Protein sequence: CASSRSGGATGETQYF.

CDR3 sequence: CASSLDSGAEAFF. The CDR3 DNA follows: TGTGCCAGCAGCTTAGACAGCGGGGCTGAAGCTTTCTTT. The rearrangement links TRBV7-9 to TRBJ1-1; unclear D gene. The CDR3 is 13 amino acids. CDR1 and CDR2 (germline): SEHNR, FQNEAQ (reference sequence). The V end lost 1 base, the J end lost 6 bases, and 9 bases lay between the germline ends.

V and J are TRBV7-2 and TRBJ1-4; D not resolved. CDR1 SGHTA and CDR2 FQGNSA come from the germline V gene. The CDR3 is 12 residues long. V lost 5 bases to trimming and J lost 8 bases, with 9 bases between them. For the CDR3, the DNA is TGTGCCAGCAGCGTGGCCGGGGAAAAACTGTTTTTT. Its protein is CASSVAGEKLFF.

The chain recombines TRBV7-9 with TRBJ1-1; 11 bases match TRBD1. There are 15 residues in the CDR3. Germline V CDR1 and CDR2: SEHNR, FQNEAQ (reference sequence). The junction had 2 bases not matched to a gene; V was cut back by 1 base and J by 4 bases. CDR3 loop: CASSLGGTGGTEAFF. CDR3 in DNA: TGTGCCAGCAGCTTAGGGGGGACAGGGGGCACTGAAGCTTTCTTT.